The 19 T cell receptor beta chains below come from one sample, sequenced in a study of T cell changes during pregnancy in multiple sclerosis. TCRdb keeps only in-frame clones here, not all; method: immunoSEQ multiplex PCR. This table has fewer than 45,000 clones, nearly 90% appearing once. Sequenced here: CD4+ T cells from peripheral blood mononuclear cells, sampled in the first trimester of pregnancy. All receptors come from a female donor with multiple sclerosis, enrolled in a pregnancy study.

This chain joins TRBV2 and TRBJ2-5, with 10 nucleotides matching TRBD1. The CDR3 is 13 residues long. Per germline, CDR1 SNHLY and CDR2 FYNNEI. J gave up 2 bases and V 11 bases, and 5 bases lay outside the gene matches. For the CDR3, the DNA is TGTGCCGGGTGGGGACAGGGGCAAGAGACCCAGTACTTC. Protein: CAGWGQGQETQYF.

The chain couples TRBV19 to TRBJ2-2; D may be TRBD1 (6 bases). Germline CDR1 LNHDA, CDR2 SQIVND (reference sequence). V gave up 5 bases and J gave up 0 bases, with 16 bases separating them. CDR3 size: 17 residues. The CDR3, as DNA: TGTGCCAGTAGTTCGGGCAGGGGACGCGCGAACACCGGGGAGCTGTTTTTT. This codes for CASSSGRGRANTGELFF.

The rearrangement joins TRBV6-1 to TRBJ1-1, with a possible D match to TRBD1 (5 bases). Trimming shortened V by 6 bases and J by 1 base, and 9 bases separated the two germline ends. The germline V gene encodes CDR1 MNHNS and CDR2 SASEGT. The CDR3 runs to 13 residues. The CDR3 coding sequence is TGTGCCAGCAGCGCCACAGGGAACACTGAAGCTTTCTTT. Amino acids: CASSATGNTEAFF.

This chain's CDR3 is CASSLKDSATRPDEQYF. As DNA, the CDR3 is TGCGCCAGCAGCCTAAAAGATTCAGCGACCCGCCCCGACGAGCAGTACTTC. The chain combines TRBV4-1 with TRBJ2-7; D unclear. The V and J ends lost 4 bases and 5 bases respectively, with 24 bases between them. Germline V gene sequence: CDR1 MGHRA, CDR2 YSYEKL. The CDR3 is 17 amino acids.

This CDR3 is CASSSGTANTEAFF. For the CDR3, the DNA is TGCGCCAGCAGCTCCGGGACAGCGAACACTGAAGCTTTCTTT. This rearrangement joins TRBV5-1 to TRBJ1-1; 7 nucleotides agree with TRBD1. J gave up 1 base and V 3 bases, and 3 bases lay outside the gene matches. Looked up from germline, CDR1 is SGHRS and CDR2 is YFSETQ. The CDR3 length is 14 residues.

V and J are TRBV2 and TRBJ1-6; tentative D call: TRBD1 (6 bases). Trimming removed 5 bases at V and 10 bases at J, with 21 bases between. Germline assignment: CDR1 SNHLY and CDR2 FYNNEI. The CDR3 loop spans 16 amino acids. The CDR3 nucleotides are TGTGCCAGCAGTCTTGGGGGCGACCTCCAGGGATCACCCCTCCACTTT. This gives the protein CASSLGGDLQGSPLHF.

V is TRBV5-1 and J is TRBJ2-7; 7 bases match TRBD2. J gave up 12 bases and V 4 bases, and 13 bases lay outside the gene matches. The CDR3 consists of 13 residues. Germline V gene lookup returns CDR1 SGHRS and CDR2 YFSETQ. The CDR3 DNA follows: TGCGCCAGCAGCCGCTCGTGGGAGGGATTGAGGTACTTC. Translated, it gives CASSRSWEGLRYF.

This clone showed up just once. This chain joins TRBV9 and TRBJ1-2; perhaps TRBD1 as D (5 bases). The germline gives CDR1 SGDLS, CDR2 YYNGEE. There are 14 residues in the CDR3. The V end was cut by 0 bases, the J end by 2 bases, with 8 bases between. The CDR3 loop is CASSVGSGNYGYTF. As DNA, the CDR3 is TGTGCCAGCAGCGTAGGTTCAGGGAACTATGGCTACACCTTC.

The CDR3 DNA reads as TGTGCCAGCAGTGACCCGGGGGGACAGGCTACACTAAATGAGCAGTTCTTC. Its translation: CASSDPGGQATLNEQFF. The V and J genes are TRBV25-1 and TRBJ2-1; the D gene is possibly TRBD1 (8 bases). Trimming took off 3 bases at V and 7 bases at J, with 22 bases between the two ends. The CDR3 has 17 amino acids. Germline CDR1 is MGHDK and CDR2 is SYGVNS.

The rearrangement joins TRBV7-2 to TRBJ1-2; maybe TRBD1 (6 bases). Trimming cost V 5 bases and J 8 bases, with 21 bases left between them. CDR3 length: 15 residues. Germline V gene lookup returns CDR1 SGHTA and CDR2 FQGNSA. CDR3 bases: TGTGCCAGCAGCCCTTATAACCAAGACAGGAGAGGCTACACCTTC. It encodes CASSPYNQDRRGYTF. The entire variable domain, with the rest obtained from reference TRBV7-2 and TRBJ1-2, is as follows: GAGVSQSPSNKVTEKGKDVELRCDPISGHTALYWYRQSLGQGLEFLIYFQGNSAPDKSGLPSDRFSAERTGGSVSTLTIQRTQQEDSAVYLCASSPYNQDRRGYTFGSGTRLTVV.

The chain links TRBV13 to TRBJ2-7; TRBD1 aligns across 10 bases. This CDR3 region has 17 residues. Germline V gene sequence: CDR1 PRHDT, CDR2 FYEKMQ (reference sequence). With V trimmed by 0 bases and J by 4 bases, 9 bases remained unmatched. The CDR3: CASSLGWRDRGLYEQYF. The DNA for the CDR3 is TGTGCCAGCAGCTTAGGCTGGAGGGACAGGGGACTATACGAGCAGTACTTC.

The V call is TRBV11-2, the J call TRBJ2-7; no firm D call. The CDR3 has 13 amino acids. V lost 1 base and J lost 2, with 6 bases in between. In germline, CDR1 is SGHAT, CDR2 FQNNGV. The CDR3 loop reads CASSLGSTYEQYF. The CDR3 nucleotides read TGTGCCAGCAGCTTAGGGAGCACCTACGAGCAGTACTTC.

CDR3 protein: CASSPLGGPTLQYGYTF. CDR3 DNA: TGTGCCAGCAGCCCCCTTGGGGGCCCTACCTTACAGTATGGCTACACCTTC. The chain employs TRBV5-6 and TRBJ1-2, with D tentatively TRBD1 (6 bases). Germline V gene sequence: CDR1 SGHDT, CDR2 YYEEEE. The germline V and J ends were trimmed by 4 bases and 5 bases, with 24 bases remaining between them. The CDR3 is made up of 17 amino acids.

V is TRBV9 and J is TRBJ2-1; 9 nucleotides match TRBD1. J gave up 7 bases and V 4 bases, and 9 bases lay outside the gene matches. Germline assignment: CDR1 SGDLS and CDR2 YYNGEE. The CDR3 has 15 amino acids. The CDR3 DNA reads TGTGCCAGCAGCCGGACAGGGGCGCTAAGGAATGAGCAGTTCTTC. This codes for CASSRTGALRNEQFF.

V usage is TRBV2 and J usage is TRBJ2-3; 12 positions match TRBD2. V dropped 3 bases and J dropped 4; count of bases not matched to a gene: 2. Germline V lookup: CDR1 SNHLY, CDR2 FYNNEI. This CDR3 has 15 amino acids. Here the CDR3 reads CASSEPSGGADTQYF. Written as DNA, the CDR3 is TGTGCCAGCAGTGAGCCTAGCGGGGGGGCAGATACGCAGTATTTT.

The chain combines TRBV25-1 with TRBJ1-1, with 9 bases that match TRBD1. Germline values: CDR1 MGHDK, CDR2 SYGVNS. CDR3 length: 13 residues. The junction had 4 bases not matched to a gene; V was cut back by 6 bases and J by 5 bases. CDR3 region: CASSSTGGTEAFF. CDR3 in DNA: TGTGCCAGCAGCTCGACAGGGGGGACTGAAGCTTTCTTT.

The chain combines TRBV27 with TRBJ1-2; 10 positions match TRBD1. The germline V gene encodes CDR1 MNHEY and CDR2 SMNVEV (reference sequence). V shed 2 bases, J shed 2 bases, and the junction held 5 bases outside the gene matches. This CDR3 has 16 residues. CDR3 bases: TGTGCCAGCAGTTTAAGAAGACAGGGGGCGAACTATGGCTACACCTTC. Translation: CASSLRRQGANYGYTF.

The V and J genes are TRBV19 and TRBJ1-6, with D tentatively TRBD1 (6 bases). The CDR3 totals 14 residues. Germline V gives CDR1 LNHDA, CDR2 SQIVND (reference sequence). V was trimmed by 3 bases and J by 5 bases, leaving 8 bases between them. DNA of the CDR3: TGTGCCAGTAGTATCCAGGGGAATAATTCACCCCTCCACTTT. It codes for CASSIQGNNSPLHF.

The chain employs TRBV30 and TRBJ2-3; 8 bases match TRBD1. The J segment lost 1 base and the V segment lost 1 base, leaving 1 base of the junction unmatched. The CDR3 totals 14 residues. Germline loops: CDR1 GTSNPN, CDR2 SVGIG (reference sequence). In DNA, the CDR3 is TGTGCCTGGAGTGGACAGGGGCGCACAGATACGCAGTATTTT. It translates to CAWSGQGRTDTQYF.